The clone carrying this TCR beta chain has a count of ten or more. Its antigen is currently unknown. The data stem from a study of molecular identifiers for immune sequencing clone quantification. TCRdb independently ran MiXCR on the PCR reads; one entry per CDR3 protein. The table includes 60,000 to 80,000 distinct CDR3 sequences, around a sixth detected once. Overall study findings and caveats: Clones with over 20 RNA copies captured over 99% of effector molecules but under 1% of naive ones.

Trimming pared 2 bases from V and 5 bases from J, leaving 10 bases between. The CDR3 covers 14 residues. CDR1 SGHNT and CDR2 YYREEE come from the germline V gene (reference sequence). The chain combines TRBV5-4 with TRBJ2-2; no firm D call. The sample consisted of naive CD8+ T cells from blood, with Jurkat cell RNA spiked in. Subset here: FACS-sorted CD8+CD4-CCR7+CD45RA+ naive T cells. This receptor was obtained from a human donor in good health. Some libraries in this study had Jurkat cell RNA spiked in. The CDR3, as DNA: TGTGCCAGCAGCTTCAGAGACGGAACCGGGGAGCTGTTTTTT. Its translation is CASSFRDGTGELFF.